This TCR beta chain was found in a study of cytomegalovirus exposure and HLA in healthy donors (dated by TCRdb to about 2017). Some background on the complete study: An earlier analysis of approximately 640 of the donors reported roughly 300 Gb of sequence data and around 110 million unique TCR beta sequences from 150 million to 200 million T cells. Typing coverage differed by locus: A, B, C, DRB1 and DQB1 were typed in about 629-630 donors, DQA1 in about 510, DPA1 in 600 to 610, and DPB1 in roughly 470. A later genetic analysis took genome-wide SNP genotypes for about three fifths of the roughly 700 donors and used that subset as a discovery cohort. About five DR-DQ haplotypes were treated as single units for association and clustering because of strong linkage in the cohort. All discovery cohort repertoires had been generated on a single sequencing platform. Along with the roughly 670-subject first cohort, a separate validation cohort of over 90 different subjects was used. Using immunosequencing, the study profiled T cell repertoires from approximately 700 subjects and related those repertoires to cytomegalovirus serostatus. HLA typing covered class I and class II loci at four-digit resolution. Alongside the repertoire data, information on donor age, sex, ethnicity and CMV serostatus was compiled. Rather than drawing on any new phenotypic data, the later analysis identified candidate immune exposures from TCR beta sequences and the way those sequences occurred across donors. The study aimed to test whether signatures of past pathogen exposure could be identified by cataloging public T cell receptors. About 320 gigabases of sequencing data and approximately 80 million unique TCR sequences were included in an early release covering about 620 HLA-typed donors. The genetic ancestry cluster associated with self-reported Caucasian donors included around four fifths of the approximately 400 genotyped donors. Across around 400 genotyped donors of the cohort, an average of roughly 250,000 unique TCR beta nucleotide sequences per donor were sequenced, and 15% to 20% of those sequences were non-productive. In an earlier analysis of roughly 540 of the donors, high-throughput TCR beta sequencing was used to judge whether each TCR beta V gene segment behaved as functional or pseudogenic. To study patterns of TCR occurrence, a later analysis re-analyzed previously published TCR beta repertoires from 666 donors and added high-resolution HLA genotyping. High-throughput TCR immunosequencing, statistical association of individual TCRs with disease status, and machine learning were combined to predict cytomegalovirus infection status.

Of note for this clone: The antigen it recognizes is unknown. Base quality data are lacking; no much larger clone is found one base away.

The CDR3, cysteine through phenylalanine, is 14 amino acids long. The only DNA kept is the CDR3, 42 bases in frame from the first base. CDR1 and CDR2 are read off the germline V gene as ENHRY and SYGVKD. V loses 9 bases of germline sequence and J loses 10 bases, and the interval between the two ends is 24 bases. The cohort was made up of 500 to 800 healthy bone marrow donors. At the time of sampling, every cohort member was nominally healthy, though immune exposures that went unrecorded were likely present. The donor was CMV seropositive and was included in the group of approximately 300 seropositive cohort members. Every donor gave a peripheral blood sample, and the peripheral blood mononuclear cells from that sample were used for TCR beta sequencing. Genomic DNA extraction from the blood cell samples was performed with the Qiagen DNeasy Blood Extraction Kit. Library generation was performed with the immunoSEQ multiplex PCR assay. For the multiplex PCR, a mixture combining 60 forward primers for TCR Vbeta segments and 13 reverse primers for TCR Jbeta segments was used. A multiplex PCR assay on genomic DNA amplified the CDR3 region of rearranged TCR beta genes. On the Illumina HiSeq System, the amplified TCR beta libraries were sequenced as 87-base-pair reads. The source study handled its data this way. In a later analysis, 77 million or so unique TCR beta chains were counted across the 650 to 750 repertoires, and about 9.9 million of these chains were shared by at least two donors. To remove PCR and sequencing errors, raw reads were error-corrected and collapsed into unique sequences using a nearest-neighbor algorithm that merged closely related sequences. V, D and J gene segments were assigned by aligning CDR3 sequences to IMGT reference sequences. For a sequence to be retained, a match of at least six nucleotides to both a V gene segment and a J gene segment was required. Rearrangements were called productive when the CDR3 lacked stop codons and stayed in frame with V and J; all others were non-productive. CDR3 was defined according to IMGT convention as the region running from the second conserved V-encoded cysteine to the conserved J-encoded phenylalanine. In an earlier analysis of more than 550 of the donors, sequences lacking an unambiguous match to a single V gene segment were excluded. An earlier analysis of a few hundred of the donors called V segments functional above 56.7% productive rearrangements and segregating when the between-donor standard deviation exceeded 5%. A statistical classification framework was built to diagnose cytomegalovirus status from the catalog of TCR beta chain sequences. In a later analysis, V and J genes were assigned by comparing TCR nucleotide sequences against IMGT/GENE-DB human TR gene sequences. Using the TCRdist pipeline, a later analysis assigned CDR3 sequences along with most-parsimonious VDJ recombination scenarios. A later analysis defined each TCR beta chain by its CDR3 amino acid sequence plus V-gene family, and excluded reads lacking a unique V-gene family. To address suspected cross-contamination and a sequencing artifact, a later analysis removed around 590 highly shared, low-generation-probability nucleotide sequences. For each public chain, a later analysis derived a clonal expansion index from normalized ranks of inferred template counts within each repertoire. In a later analysis, generation probabilities were computed with a VDJ recombination model fitted to out-of-frame rearrangements, and the resulting probabilities were checked against IGoR. In a later analysis, hypergeometric tests were used to score TCR-TCR, TCR-HLA and TCR-CMV co-occurrence, with a repertoire-size bias correction applied to TCR pairs. In a later analysis, false discovery rates were estimated by permuting HLA or CMV assignments 20 times. In a later analysis, co-occurring TCRs were grouped using DBSCAN, with TCRdist sequence similarity added in when clustering inside HLA-allele-positive subsets. Co-occurrence clustering excluded repertoires with fewer than 30,000 or more than 120,000 public chains, plus five with anomalous nucleotide sharing. In TCRdb, the immuneACCESS table is reduced to in-frame sequences with V and J assigned. These tables do not hold every clone; where another copy was compared, an unresolved V gene accounts for under half, and the others remain unexplained. V and J calls and clone size are given by that table; D and trimming were obtained from the DNA. The sample table shows around 170,000 clones, and around 84% are seen once. The leading ten clones occupy 2% to 3% of the sample.

General study outcomes and caveats: According to a later analysis, TCR association rates differed among HLA loci, with DRB1 alleles showing the most associated TCRs and HLA-C alleles showing the fewest. Linkage disequilibrium might explain the correlated functional status among segregating V segments, but an unknown experimental factor could not be ruled out. Across donors, most TCR sequences were observed very rarely, whereas some public TCRs were present in many individuals. Roughly 15 rarely observed V segments, including chromosome 9 orphons, were excluded from the earlier analysis of approximately 500 of the donors because counts were too low. CMV serostatus was the only immune exposure information available for the cohort. A total of about 180 TCR beta chains were listed by the study as associated with cytomegalovirus. When HLA alleles, especially DR and DQ, strongly co-occurred, attributing TCR associations to individual alleles was difficult. The classifier was reported to diagnose cytomegalovirus status with high specificity and sensitivity in both the original and validation cohorts. Three of the identified cytomegalovirus-associated TCR beta chains were confirmed in vitro to be specific for cytomegalovirus antigens. Presence/absence analyses assumed roughly uniform sequencing depth across donors, an assumption that may not hold. A group of highly shared sequence variants was considered likely to be a technical artifact of the sequencing pipeline. Most CMV-associated TCR beta chains appeared to be HLA-restricted in a later analysis, and the HLA associations seemed to be driven largely by CMV exposure. Compared with the roughly 720-donor mean, donors in an Asian-associated ancestry cluster had fewer N-insertions in productive TCRs, according to a later genetic analysis. In this cohort, only TCR beta chains were sequenced, and detectable features were limited by the absence of alpha or paired-chain data. Broadly in line with IMGT annotations, most TCR beta V segments showed up in productive rearrangements about 87% or about 30% of the time in an earlier analysis of 587 of the donors. A later analysis found that HLA-associated TCR beta chains were more clonally expanded and had lower generation probabilities than equally common non-associated chains. V-gene and J-gene trimming of TCR beta chains was associated with a missense DCLRE1C variant in a later genetic analysis, and the association was replicated in an independent cohort. Because HLA typing was missing for some donors at each locus, association tests included only the typed subset. A further reported finding was that TCR beta sequences accurately predicted the HLA-A and HLA-B alleles for most subjects in the first cohort. According to a later analysis, parvovirus B19, influenza, CMV and Epstein-Barr virus appeared linked to several top co-occurrence clusters. In a later analysis, about 17,000 TCR beta sequences were associated with specific HLA alleles at a false discovery rate of 0.05. It was suggested by the authors that the approach could potentially be generalized to other disease states and immunological phenotypes. The 87-base-pair reads could not distinguish some IMGT-functional V segments, including TRBV6-2 and TRBV6-3, so those segments were excluded.

The receptor chain draws on TRBV10-3 and TRBJ1-1; the best D guess is TRBD1, with 5 bases matching. What was sequenced was PBMCs. The clonotype originates from a woman aged 50 to 60 in good health and CMV-seropositive. The DNA reads as follows: TGTGCCATTACCGCGGGAGAGGGGTCGGTCGGAGCTTTCTTT. Its translation is CAITAGEGSVGAFF.